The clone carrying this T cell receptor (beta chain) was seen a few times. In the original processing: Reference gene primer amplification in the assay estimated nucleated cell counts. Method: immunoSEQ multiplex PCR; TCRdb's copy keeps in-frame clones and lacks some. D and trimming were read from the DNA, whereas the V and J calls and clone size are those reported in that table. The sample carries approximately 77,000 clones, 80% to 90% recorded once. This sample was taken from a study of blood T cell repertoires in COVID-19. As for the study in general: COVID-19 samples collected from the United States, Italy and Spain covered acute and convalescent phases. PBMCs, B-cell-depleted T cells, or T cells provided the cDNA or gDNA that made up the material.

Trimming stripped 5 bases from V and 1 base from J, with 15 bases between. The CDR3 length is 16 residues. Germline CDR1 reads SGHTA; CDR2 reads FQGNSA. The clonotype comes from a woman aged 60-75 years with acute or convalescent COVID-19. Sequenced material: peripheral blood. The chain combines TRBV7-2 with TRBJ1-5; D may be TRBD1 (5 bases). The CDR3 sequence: CASSPEVTESNQPQHF. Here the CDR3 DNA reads TGTGCCAGCAGCCCTGAGGTGACAGAGAGCAATCAGCCCCAGCATTTT.